The subject of this entry is one TCR beta chain. Its target is not known. This CDR3 is built from 17 residues. Per the germline V gene, CDR1 is KGHSH and CDR2 is LQKENI. V was cut by 3 bases and J by 0 bases, with 14 bases left in between. PCR involved 60 Vbeta and 13 Jbeta primers. Sequencing used immunoSEQ multiplex PCR; TCRdb keeps in-frame clones, though not all of them. This table holds approximately 120,000 clones. The data originate from a study of cytomegalovirus exposure and HLA in healthy donors. Donors had nominal health at sampling but likely had unrecorded immune exposures. General study results and limits: Only CMV serostatus was available as immune exposure information. There were a few CMV-associated chains whose specificity for CMV antigens was confirmed in vitro.

The sequence was collected from a middle-aged man in good health and CMV-seronegative. This rearrangement joins TRBV18 to TRBJ1-4, with D perhaps matching TRBD1 (5 bases). Sequencing used PBMCs. CDR3 region: CASSPTTAGATNEKLFF. The CDR3 region has the DNA TGTGCCAGCTCACCGACAACTGCGGGGGCAACTAATGAAAAACTGTTTTTT. The complete variable domain, with remaining parts taken from reference TRBV18 and TRBJ1-4, reads NAGVMQNPRHLVRRRGQEARLRCSPMKGHSHVYWYRQLPEEGLKFMVYLQKENIIDESGMPKERFSAEFPKEGPSILRIQQVVRGDSAAYFCASSPTTAGATNEKLFFGSGTQLSVL.